The T cell receptor beta chain described here comes from a study of tumor-infiltrating lymphocytes in localized non-small cell lung cancer. Study information: Patients included smokers and never-smokers with various histologies, some sampled after neoadjuvant chemotherapy. Resected tumor was paired with non-adjacent uninvolved lung from the same patient. General observations from the study: Different pieces of the same tissue were used for each assay. Tumors had more T cell infiltration than uninvolved lung, per TCRbeta sequencing and CD3 counts.

The repertoire was sequenced with immunoSEQ multiplex PCR; TCRdb's copy has only in-frame clones and lacks some. Of over 7,000 clones detected, over 60% appear once; the ten largest clones hold around 4.9%. The germline V gene has CDR1 SGHTA and CDR2 FQGNSA. V was pared by 5 bases and J by 10 bases, with 20 bases between. The CDR3 runs 15 residues. For this clone: Its antigen is unknown.

The sequence came from a human donor with non-small cell lung cancer. Sequenced: uninvolved lung tissue not adjacent to the tumor. The V call is TRBV7-2, the J call TRBJ1-4; D is perhaps TRBD1 (6 bases). CDR3 nucleotide sequence: TGTGCCAGCAGCCCAGGTGGTAGGGGGACGGGAAAACTGTTTTTT. Residues: CASSPGGRGTGKLFF.